What follows describes a single T cell receptor beta chain. Template switching added a universal primer site, and cDNA bore unique molecular identifiers. TCRdb ran MiXCR on the 5' RACE reads and lists one entry per CDR3 protein. The table has about 300,000 distinct CDR3 sequences, about 12% seen once. The record originates from a study of identical twins. CDR1 and CDR2 (germline): SGHTA, FQGTGA. V shed 8 bases, J shed 6 bases, and the junction held 10 bases outside the gene matches. This CDR3 spans 15 amino acids. The sample was also reused in another study, on yellow fever vaccine responses in identical twins.

The TCR originated in a woman aged 18-30 years in good health. The sequencing input was CD8+ T cells sorted from blood. V gene TRBV7-3 combines with J gene TRBJ2-2; 9 nucleotides line up with TRBD1. The CDR3 DNA is TGTGCCAGCGGGCAACAGGGGGCCCCCTCCGGGGAGCTGTTTTTT. This sequence encodes CASGQQGAPSGELFF.